This paragraph covers one T cell receptor beta chain sequence. Its antigen remains unknown. Documented time point: pretreatment peripheral blood. The investigators introduced synthetic TCR analog templates into each PCR as spikes. The method was immunoSEQ multiplex PCR; TCRdb's version includes in-frame clones alone and lacks a portion of them. The sample yields about 80,000 clones, around 81% seen once. The CDR3 covers 11 residues. Trimming left V 3 bases short and J 0 bases short, with 3 bases between. In germline, CDR1 is DFQATT, CDR2 SNEGSKA (reference sequence). These data originate in a study of PD-L1 blockade in urothelial cancer. Overall study context: Males with urothelial cancer arising in the bladder constituted most of the 29 patients. Study outcomes and limitations: Below-median TCR clonality that was measured in pretreatment blood predicted better survival.

The genes are TRBV20-1 and TRBJ2-7; D is ambiguous. The origin of this receptor is a man between 35 and 55 years old with urothelial cancer. The sequencing used PBMCs, collected around atezolizumab (anti-PD-L1) treatment. The CDR3: CSASHSYEQYF. The CDR3 DNA sequence: TGCAGTGCTAGTCACTCCTACGAGCAGTACTTC.